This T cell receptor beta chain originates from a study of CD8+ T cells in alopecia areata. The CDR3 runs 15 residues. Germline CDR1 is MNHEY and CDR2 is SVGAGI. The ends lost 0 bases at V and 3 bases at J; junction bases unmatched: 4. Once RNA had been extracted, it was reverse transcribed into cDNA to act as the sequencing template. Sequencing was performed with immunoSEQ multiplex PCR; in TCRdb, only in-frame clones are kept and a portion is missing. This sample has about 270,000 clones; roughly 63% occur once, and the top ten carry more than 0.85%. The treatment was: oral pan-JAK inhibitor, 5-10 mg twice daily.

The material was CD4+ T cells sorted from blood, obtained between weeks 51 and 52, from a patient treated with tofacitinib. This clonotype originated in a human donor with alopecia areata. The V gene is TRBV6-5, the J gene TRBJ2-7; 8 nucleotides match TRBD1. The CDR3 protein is CASSYSAGGIYEQYF. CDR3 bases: TGTGCCAGCAGTTACTCGGCAGGGGGCATCTACGAGCAGTACTTC.